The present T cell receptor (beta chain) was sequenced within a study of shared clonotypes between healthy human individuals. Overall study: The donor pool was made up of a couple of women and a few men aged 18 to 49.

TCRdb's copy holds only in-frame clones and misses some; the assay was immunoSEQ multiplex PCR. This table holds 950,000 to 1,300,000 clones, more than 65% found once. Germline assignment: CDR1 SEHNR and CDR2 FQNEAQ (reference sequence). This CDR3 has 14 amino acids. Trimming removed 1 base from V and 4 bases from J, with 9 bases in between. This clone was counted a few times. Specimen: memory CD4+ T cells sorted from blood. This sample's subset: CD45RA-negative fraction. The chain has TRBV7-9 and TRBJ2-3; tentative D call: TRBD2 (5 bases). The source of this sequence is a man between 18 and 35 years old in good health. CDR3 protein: CASSLGPGSDTQYF. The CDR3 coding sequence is TGTGCCAGCAGCTTAGGACCGGGGTCAGATACGCAGTATTTT. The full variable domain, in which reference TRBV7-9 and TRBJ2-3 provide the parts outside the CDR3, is DTGVSQNPRHKITKRGQNVTFRCDPISEHNRLYWYRQTLGQGPEFLTYFQNEAQLEKSRLLSDRFSAERPKGSFSTLEIQRTEQGDSAMYLCASSLGPGSDTQYFGPGTRLTVL.